The present TCR beta chain was sequenced within a study of metastatic and nonmetastatic thyroid tumors. Prior to thyroid surgery, none of the patients had received any treatment. CDR3 length equals 13 residues. The germline CDR1 and CDR2 sequences are MDHEN and SYDVKM. MiXCR reprocessed the PCR reads for TCRdb. The sample lists roughly 53,000 clones; approximately 22% were seen once. The table lists this clone with many counts. A junction boundary mismatches the germline segment, possibly from a read error. The chain joins TRBV28 to TRBJ2-5; TRBD2 might be the D (5 bases). The TCR sequence derives from a female donor with papillary thyroid cancer or a benign thyroid nodule (not recorded which). Some clones in this sample may be carry-over from other donors' samples. Sequenced: blood. Here the CDR3 DNA reads TGTGCCAGCAGTTTAGCGGGCCAAAAGACCCAGTACTTC. Translating it yields CASSLAGQKTQYF.